Shown below are 5 T cell receptor beta chains from a single sample sequenced in a study of beta chain features in type 1 diabetes. Study conclusions and caveats: All four CD4+ subsets from Type 1 diabetes patients carried moderately but significantly shorter TCRB CDR3s.

No antigen has been assigned to these receptors. The whole isolated RNA underwent reverse transcription, so sequencing captured expressed TCRB transcripts. Libraries were prepared by immunoSEQ multiplex PCR; TCRdb keeps only in-frame clonotypes and omits some of them. The sample includes 300,000 to 350,000 clones, 9.3% of them seen just once. The sequenced material came from central memory CD4+ T cells from blood. These receptor sequences come from a man aged 30-40 years with type 1 diabetes.

This clone was seen ten or more times. V and J are TRBV28 and TRBJ2-5; tentatively, D is TRBD2 (6 bases). Deletions cut 6 bases from V and 5 bases from J, with 13 bases between. Looked up from germline, CDR1 is MDHEN and CDR2 is SYDVKM. The CDR3 sequence is 13 residues long. The CDR3 here is CASRRGGGETQYF. Written as DNA, the CDR3 is TGTGCCAGCAGAAGGGGCGGAGGGGAGACCCAGTACTTC.

The CDR3 nucleotides read TGTGCCAGCTCACCCGCCCTGGGAAACGAGCAGTACTTC. Encoded protein: CASSPALGNEQYF. The chain recombines TRBV18 with TRBJ2-7; D call uncertain. The CDR3 sequence is 13 residues long. CDR1 and CDR2 from the germline V gene are KGHSH and LQKENI. Trimming pared 3 bases from V and 5 bases from J, leaving 11 bases between.

This clone was found many times. The V call is TRBV6-1, the J call TRBJ1-2; D gene unclear. Germline-derived CDR1 and CDR2 are MNHNS and SASEGT. The CDR3 contains 14 residues. V was shortened by 2 bases and J by 4 bases, with 11 bases between the two germline ends. This CDR3 reads CASSEIDQVYGYTF. CDR3 sequence (DNA): TGTGCCAGCAGTGAAATAGACCAAGTCTATGGCTACACCTTC.

V and J are TRBV29-1 and TRBJ1-2; D perhaps matches TRBD1 (5 bases). Germline V gives CDR1 SQVTM, CDR2 ANQGSEA. V was shortened by 1 base and J by 7 bases, with 10 bases between the two germline ends. CDR3 length equals 12 residues. CDR3 nucleotides: TGCAGCGTTGAAGGGGGGGATGGTGGCTACACCTTC. It translates to CSVEGGDGGYTF.

This clone has at least ten counts. V usage is TRBV5-1 and J usage is TRBJ1-1; tentative D call: TRBD1 (5 bases). The CDR3 runs 15 residues. Germline-derived CDR1 and CDR2 are SGHRS and YFSETQ. V was cut by 4 bases and J by 3 bases, with 16 bases left in between. The CDR3 DNA follows: TGCGCCAGCAGCCCCGGGTCGGGGGGTTACACTGAAGCTTTCTTT. Its protein is CASSPGSGGYTEAFF.